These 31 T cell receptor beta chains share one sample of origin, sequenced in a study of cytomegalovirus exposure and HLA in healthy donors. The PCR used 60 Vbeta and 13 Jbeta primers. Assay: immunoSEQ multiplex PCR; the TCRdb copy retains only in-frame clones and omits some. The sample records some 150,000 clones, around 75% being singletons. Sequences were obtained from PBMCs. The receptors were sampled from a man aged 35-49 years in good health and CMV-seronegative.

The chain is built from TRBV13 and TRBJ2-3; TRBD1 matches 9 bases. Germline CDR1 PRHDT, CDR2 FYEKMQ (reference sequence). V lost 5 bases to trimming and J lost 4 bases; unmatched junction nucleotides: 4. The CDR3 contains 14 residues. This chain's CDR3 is CASSLGDRADTQYF. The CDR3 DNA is TGTGCCAGCAGCCTCGGGGACAGGGCAGATACGCAGTATTTT.

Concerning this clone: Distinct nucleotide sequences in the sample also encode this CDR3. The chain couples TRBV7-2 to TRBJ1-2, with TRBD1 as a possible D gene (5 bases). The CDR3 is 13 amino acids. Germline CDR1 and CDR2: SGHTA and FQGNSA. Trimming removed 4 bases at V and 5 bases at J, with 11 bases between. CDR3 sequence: CASSSGQGYGYTF. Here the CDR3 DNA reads TGTGCCAGCAGCTCCGGCCAGGGATATGGCTACACCTTC.

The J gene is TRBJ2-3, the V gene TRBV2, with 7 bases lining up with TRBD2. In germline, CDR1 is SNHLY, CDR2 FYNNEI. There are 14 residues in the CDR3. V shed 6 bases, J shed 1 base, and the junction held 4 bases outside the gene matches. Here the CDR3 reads CASSRLAGTDTQYF. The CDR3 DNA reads TGTGCCAGCAGCAGGCTAGCGGGCACAGATACGCAGTATTTT.

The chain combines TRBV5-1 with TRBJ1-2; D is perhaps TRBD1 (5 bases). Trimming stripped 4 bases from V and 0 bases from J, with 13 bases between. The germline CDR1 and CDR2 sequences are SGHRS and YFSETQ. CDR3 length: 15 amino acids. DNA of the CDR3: TGCGCCAGCAGCCCGGCGGGGGTTACTAACTATGGCTACACCTTC. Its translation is CASSPAGVTNYGYTF.

DNA of the CDR3: TGTGCCAGCAGCCCGGGACAGGGCTCGACCGGGGAGCTGTTTTTT. It translates to CASSPGQGSTGELFF. The chain links TRBV5-8 to TRBJ2-2; 9 nucleotides line up with TRBD1. Trimming at V came to 4 bases and at J to 5 bases, leaving 6 bases not matched to a gene. Per germline, CDR1 SGHTS and CDR2 YDEGEE. The CDR3 loop spans 15 amino acids.

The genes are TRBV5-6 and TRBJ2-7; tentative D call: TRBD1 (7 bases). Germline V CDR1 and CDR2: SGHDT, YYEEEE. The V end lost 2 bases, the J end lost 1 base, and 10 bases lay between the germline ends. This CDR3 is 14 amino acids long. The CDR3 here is CASSFQGGSYEQYF. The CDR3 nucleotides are TGTGCCAGCAGCTTCCAGGGGGGTTCCTACGAGCAGTACTTC. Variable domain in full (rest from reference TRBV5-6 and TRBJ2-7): DAGVTQSPTHLIKTRGQQVTLRCSPKSGHDTVSWYQQALGQGPQFIFQYYEEEERQRGNFPDRFSGHQFPNYSSELNVNALLLGDSALYLCASSFQGGSYEQYFGPGTRLTVT.

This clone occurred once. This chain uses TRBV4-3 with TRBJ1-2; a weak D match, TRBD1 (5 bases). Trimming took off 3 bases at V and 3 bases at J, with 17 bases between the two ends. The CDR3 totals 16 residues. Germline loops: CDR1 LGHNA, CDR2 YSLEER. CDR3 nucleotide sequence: TGCGCCAGCAGCCAGACTATTGGGGGGAATGACTATGGCTACACCTTC. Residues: CASSQTIGGNDYGYTF.

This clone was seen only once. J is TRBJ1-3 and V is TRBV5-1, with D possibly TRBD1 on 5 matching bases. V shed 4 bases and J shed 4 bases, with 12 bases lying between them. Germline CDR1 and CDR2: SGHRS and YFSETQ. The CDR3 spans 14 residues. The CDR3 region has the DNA TGCGCCAGCAGCCCGCCCGGGGGGGGAAACACCATATATTTT. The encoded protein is CASSPPGGGNTIYF.

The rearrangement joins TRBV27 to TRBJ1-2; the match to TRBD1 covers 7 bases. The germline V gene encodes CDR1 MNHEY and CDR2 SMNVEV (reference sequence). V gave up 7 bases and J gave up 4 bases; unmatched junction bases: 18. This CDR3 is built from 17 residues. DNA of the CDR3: TGTGCCAGCACCGTGGGTCCGGCAGGGGACAGCCTCTATGGCTACACCTTC. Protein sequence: CASTVGPAGDSLYGYTF.

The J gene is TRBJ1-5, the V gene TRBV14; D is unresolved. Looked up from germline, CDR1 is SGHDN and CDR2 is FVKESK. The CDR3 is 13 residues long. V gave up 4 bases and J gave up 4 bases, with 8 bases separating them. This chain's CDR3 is CASSRTGNQPQHF. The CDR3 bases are TGTGCCAGCAGCCGGACTGGGAATCAGCCCCAGCATTTT.

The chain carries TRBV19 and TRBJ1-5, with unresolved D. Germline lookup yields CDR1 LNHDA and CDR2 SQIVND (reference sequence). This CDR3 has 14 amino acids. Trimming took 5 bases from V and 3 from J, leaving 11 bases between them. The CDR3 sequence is CASSSEGANQPQHF. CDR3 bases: TGTGCCAGTAGTTCCGAGGGAGCCAATCAGCCCCAGCATTTT.

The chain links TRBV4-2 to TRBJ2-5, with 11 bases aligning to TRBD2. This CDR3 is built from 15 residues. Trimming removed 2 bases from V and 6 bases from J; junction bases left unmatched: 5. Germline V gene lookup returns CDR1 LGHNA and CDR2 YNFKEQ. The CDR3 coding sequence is TGTGCCAGCAGCCAATCACTAGCGGGGGAGAAGACCCAGTACTTC. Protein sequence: CASSQSLAGEKTQYF.

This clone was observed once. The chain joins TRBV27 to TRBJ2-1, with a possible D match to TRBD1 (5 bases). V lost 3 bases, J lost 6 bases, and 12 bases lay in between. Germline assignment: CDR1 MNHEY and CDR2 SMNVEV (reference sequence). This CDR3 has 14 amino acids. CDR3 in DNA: TGTGCCAGCAGTTTGGACATCTGGGGCAATGAGCAGTTCTTC. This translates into CASSLDIWGNEQFF.

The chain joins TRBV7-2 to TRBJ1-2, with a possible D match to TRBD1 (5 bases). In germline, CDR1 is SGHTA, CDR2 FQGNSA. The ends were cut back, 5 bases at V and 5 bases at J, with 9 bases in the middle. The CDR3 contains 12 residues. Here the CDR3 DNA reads TGTGCCAGCAGCGTACAGGAGTATGGCTACACCTTC. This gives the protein CASSVQEYGYTF.

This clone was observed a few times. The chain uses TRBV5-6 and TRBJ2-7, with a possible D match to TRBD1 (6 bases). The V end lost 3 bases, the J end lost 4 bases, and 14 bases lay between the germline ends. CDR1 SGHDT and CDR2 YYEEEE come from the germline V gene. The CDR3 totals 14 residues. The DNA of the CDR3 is TGTGCCAGCAGCTACAGGGCGGACTTGTACGAGCAGTACTTC. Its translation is CASSYRADLYEQYF.

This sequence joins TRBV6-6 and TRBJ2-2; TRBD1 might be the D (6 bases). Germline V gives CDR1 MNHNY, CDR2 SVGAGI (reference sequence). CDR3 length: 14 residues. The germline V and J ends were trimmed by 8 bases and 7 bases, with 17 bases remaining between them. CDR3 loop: CASRKSGAGGELFF. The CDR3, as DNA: TGTGCCAGCCGAAAATCAGGGGCCGGCGGGGAGCTGTTTTTT.

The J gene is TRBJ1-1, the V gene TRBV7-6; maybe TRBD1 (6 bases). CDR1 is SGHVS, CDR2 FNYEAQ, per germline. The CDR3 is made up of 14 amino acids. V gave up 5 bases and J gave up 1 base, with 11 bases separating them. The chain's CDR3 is CASSVWTENTEAFF. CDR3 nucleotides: TGTGCCAGCAGCGTATGGACAGAGAACACTGAAGCTTTCTTT.

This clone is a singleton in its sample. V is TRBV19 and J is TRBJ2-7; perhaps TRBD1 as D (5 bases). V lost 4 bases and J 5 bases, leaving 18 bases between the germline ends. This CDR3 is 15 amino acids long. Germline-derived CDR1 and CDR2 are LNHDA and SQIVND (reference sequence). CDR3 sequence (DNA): TGTGCCAGTAGTAGGCGGCAGGGCCCTATGGACGAGCAGTACTTC. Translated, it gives CASSRRQGPMDEQYF.

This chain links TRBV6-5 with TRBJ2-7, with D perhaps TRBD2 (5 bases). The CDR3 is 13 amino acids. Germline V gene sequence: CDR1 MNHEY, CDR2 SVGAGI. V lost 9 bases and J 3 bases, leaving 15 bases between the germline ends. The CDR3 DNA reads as TGTGCCAGTAGACTACCGGGTGTCTACGAGCAGTACTTC. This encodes CASRLPGVYEQYF.

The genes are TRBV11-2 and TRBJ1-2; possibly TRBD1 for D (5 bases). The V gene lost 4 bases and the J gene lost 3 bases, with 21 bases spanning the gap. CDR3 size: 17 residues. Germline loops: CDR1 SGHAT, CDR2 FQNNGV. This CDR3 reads CASSSRGAGGEDYGYTF. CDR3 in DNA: TGTGCCAGCAGCTCGAGGGGCGCGGGAGGGGAGGACTATGGCTACACCTTC.

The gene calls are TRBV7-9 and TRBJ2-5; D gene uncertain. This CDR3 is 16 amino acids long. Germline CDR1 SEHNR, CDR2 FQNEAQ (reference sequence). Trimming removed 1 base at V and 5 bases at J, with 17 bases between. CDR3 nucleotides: TGTGCCAGCAGCTTAGACTTGTCTCCTCCACGGGAGACCCAGTACTTC. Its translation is CASSLDLSPPRETQYF. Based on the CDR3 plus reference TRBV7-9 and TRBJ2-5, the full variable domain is DTGVSQNPRHKITKRGQNVTFRCDPISEHNRLYWYRQTLGQGPEFLTYFQNEAQLEKSRLLSDRFSAERPKGSFSTLEIQRTEQGDSAMYLCASSLDLSPPRETQYFGPGTRLLVL.

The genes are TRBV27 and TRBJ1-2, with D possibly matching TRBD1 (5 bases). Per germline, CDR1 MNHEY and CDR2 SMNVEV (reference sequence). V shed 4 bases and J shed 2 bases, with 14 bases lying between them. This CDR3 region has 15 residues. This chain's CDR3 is CASSSLGAGNYGYTF. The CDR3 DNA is TGTGCCAGCAGTTCCCTCGGGGCGGGGAACTATGGCTACACCTTC.

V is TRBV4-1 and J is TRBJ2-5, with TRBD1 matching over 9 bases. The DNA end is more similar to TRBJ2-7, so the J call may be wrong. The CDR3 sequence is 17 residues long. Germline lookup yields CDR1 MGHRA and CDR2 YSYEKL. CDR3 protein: CASSQRGWTGAEDEQYF. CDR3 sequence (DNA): TGCGCCAGCAGCCAGCGGGGGTGGACAGGGGCCGAAGACGAGCAGTACTTC.

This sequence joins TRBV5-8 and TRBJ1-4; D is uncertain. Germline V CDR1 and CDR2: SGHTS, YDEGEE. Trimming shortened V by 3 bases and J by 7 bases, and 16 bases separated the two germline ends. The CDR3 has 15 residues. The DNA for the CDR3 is TGTGCCAGCAGCTCCGGAGGGTTGGGTAGTGAAAAACTGTTTTTT. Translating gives CASSSGGLGSEKLFF.

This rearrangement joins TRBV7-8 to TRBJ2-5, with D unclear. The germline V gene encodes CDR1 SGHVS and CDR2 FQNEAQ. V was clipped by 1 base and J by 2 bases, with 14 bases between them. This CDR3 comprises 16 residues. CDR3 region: CASSLGDLVYQETQYF. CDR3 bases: TGTGCCAGCAGCTTAGGAGACTTGGTCTATCAAGAGACCCAGTACTTC.

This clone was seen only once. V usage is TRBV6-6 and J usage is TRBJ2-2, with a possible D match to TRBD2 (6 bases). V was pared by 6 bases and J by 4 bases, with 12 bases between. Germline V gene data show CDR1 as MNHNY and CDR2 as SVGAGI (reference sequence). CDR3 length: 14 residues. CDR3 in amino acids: CASRNPGGTGELFF. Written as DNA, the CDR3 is TGTGCCAGCAGGAACCCCGGGGGCACCGGGGAGCTGTTTTTT.

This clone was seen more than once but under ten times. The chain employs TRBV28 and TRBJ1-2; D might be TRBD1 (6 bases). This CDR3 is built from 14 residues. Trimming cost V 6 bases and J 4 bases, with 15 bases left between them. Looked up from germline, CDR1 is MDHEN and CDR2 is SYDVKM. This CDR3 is CASSPSQGLYGYTF. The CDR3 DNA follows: TGTGCCAGCAGCCCATCACAGGGCCTCTATGGCTACACCTTC.

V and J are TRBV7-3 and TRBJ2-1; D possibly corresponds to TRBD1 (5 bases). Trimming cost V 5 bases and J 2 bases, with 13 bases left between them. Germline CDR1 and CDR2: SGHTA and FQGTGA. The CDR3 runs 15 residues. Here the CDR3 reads CASSPDIGPYNEQFF. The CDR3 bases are TGTGCCAGCAGCCCGGACATCGGGCCCTACAATGAGCAGTTCTTC. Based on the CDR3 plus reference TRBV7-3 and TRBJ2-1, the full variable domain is GAGVSQTPSNKVTEKGKYVELRCDPISGHTALYWYRQSLGQGPEFLIYFQGTGAADDSGLPNDRFFAVRPEGSVSTLKIQRTERGDSAVYLCASSPDIGPYNEQFFGPGTRLTVL.

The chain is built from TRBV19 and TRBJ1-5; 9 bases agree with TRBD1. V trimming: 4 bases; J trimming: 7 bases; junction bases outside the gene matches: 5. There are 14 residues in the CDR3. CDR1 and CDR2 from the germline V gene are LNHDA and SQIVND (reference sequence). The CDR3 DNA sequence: TGTGCCAGTAGTAACACAGGGGGCGGGCAGCCCCAGCATTTT. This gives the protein CASSNTGGGQPQHF.

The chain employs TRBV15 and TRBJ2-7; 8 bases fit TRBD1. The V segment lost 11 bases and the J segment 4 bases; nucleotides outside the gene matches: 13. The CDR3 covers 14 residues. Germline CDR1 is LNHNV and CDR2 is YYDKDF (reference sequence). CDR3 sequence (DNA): TGTGCCTCGAGAGGGCAGGGGGCTCGGTACGAGCAGTACTTC. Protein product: CASRGQGARYEQYF.

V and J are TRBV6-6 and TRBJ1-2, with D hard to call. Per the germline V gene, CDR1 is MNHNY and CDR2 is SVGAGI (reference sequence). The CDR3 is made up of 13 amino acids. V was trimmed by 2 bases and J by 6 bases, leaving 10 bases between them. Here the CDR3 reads CASSYGQDNGYTF. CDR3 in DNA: TGTGCCAGCAGTTACGGGCAGGATAATGGCTACACCTTC.